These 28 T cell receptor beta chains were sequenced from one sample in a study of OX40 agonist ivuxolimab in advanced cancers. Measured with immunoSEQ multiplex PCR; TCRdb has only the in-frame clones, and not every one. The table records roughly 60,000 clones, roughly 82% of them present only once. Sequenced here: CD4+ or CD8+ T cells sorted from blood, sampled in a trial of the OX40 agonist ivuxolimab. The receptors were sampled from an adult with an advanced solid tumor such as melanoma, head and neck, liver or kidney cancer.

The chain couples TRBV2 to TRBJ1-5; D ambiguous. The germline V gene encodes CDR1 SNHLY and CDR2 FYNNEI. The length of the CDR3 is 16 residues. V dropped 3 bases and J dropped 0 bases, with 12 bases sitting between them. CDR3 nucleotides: TGTGCCAGCAGTGAGGACGGCCGAAATAGCAATCAGCCCCAGCATTTT. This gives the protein CASSEDGRNSNQPQHF.

DNA of the CDR3: TGTGCCAGCAGCCTAGGGAAGACAGCCTCTAACTATGGCTACACCTTC. The encoded protein is CASSLGKTASNYGYTF. J is TRBJ1-2 and V is TRBV7-9; tentatively, D is TRBD1 (5 bases). Trimming took off 5 bases at V and 0 bases at J, with 16 bases between the two ends. Germline V gene data show CDR1 as SEHNR and CDR2 as FQNEAQ (reference sequence). The CDR3 consists of 16 residues. Complete variable domain (other parts from reference TRBV7-9 and TRBJ1-2): DTGVSQNPRHKITKRGQNVTFRCDPISEHNRLYWYRQTLGQGPEFLTYFQNEAQLEKSRLLSDRFSAERPKGSFSTLEIQRTEQGDSAMYLCASSLGKTASNYGYTFGSGTRLTVV.

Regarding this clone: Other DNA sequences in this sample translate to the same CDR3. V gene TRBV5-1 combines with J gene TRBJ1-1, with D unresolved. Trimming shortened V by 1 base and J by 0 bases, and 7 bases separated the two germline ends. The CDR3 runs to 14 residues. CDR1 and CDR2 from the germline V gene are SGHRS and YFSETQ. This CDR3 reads CASSLIGLNTEAFF. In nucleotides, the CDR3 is TGCGCCAGCAGCTTGATCGGATTGAACACTGAAGCTTTCTTT.

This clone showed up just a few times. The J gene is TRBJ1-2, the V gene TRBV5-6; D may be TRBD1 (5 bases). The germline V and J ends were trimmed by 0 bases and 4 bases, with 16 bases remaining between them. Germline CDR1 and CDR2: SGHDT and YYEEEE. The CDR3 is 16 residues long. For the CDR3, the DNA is TGTGCCAGCAGCTTGGAAGTTTTCGGCAGGGTCTATGGCTACACCTTC. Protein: CASSLEVFGRVYGYTF.

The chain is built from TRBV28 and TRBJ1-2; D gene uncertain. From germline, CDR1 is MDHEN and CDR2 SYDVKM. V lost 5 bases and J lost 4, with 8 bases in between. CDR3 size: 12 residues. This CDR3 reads CASSRQPYGYTF. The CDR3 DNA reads TGTGCCAGCAGTCGCCAGCCCTATGGCTACACCTTC.

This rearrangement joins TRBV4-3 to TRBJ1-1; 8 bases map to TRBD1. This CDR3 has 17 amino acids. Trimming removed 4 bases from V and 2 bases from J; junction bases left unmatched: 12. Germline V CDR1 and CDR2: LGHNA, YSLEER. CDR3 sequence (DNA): TGCGCCAGCAGCCCCGGGACAGGCCTCCTTCAAAACACTGAAGCTTTCTTT. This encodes CASSPGTGLLQNTEAFF.

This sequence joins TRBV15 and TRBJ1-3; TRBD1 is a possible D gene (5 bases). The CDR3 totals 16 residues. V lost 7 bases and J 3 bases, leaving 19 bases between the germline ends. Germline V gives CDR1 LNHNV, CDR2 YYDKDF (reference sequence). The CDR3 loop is CATTRSGGVNGNTIYF. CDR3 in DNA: TGTGCCACCACCAGGTCGGGAGGGGTAAATGGAAACACCATATATTTT.

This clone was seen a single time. In DNA form, the CDR3 reads TGTGCCAGCAGCCACCGGCTATGGAGCCAGCCCCAGCATTTT. Translation gives CASSHRLWSQPQHF. The chain recombines TRBV7-3 with TRBJ1-5, with unresolved D. V lost 5 bases, J lost 7 bases, and 15 bases lay in between. Germline CDR1 is SGHTA and CDR2 is FQGTGA. This CDR3 comprises 14 residues.

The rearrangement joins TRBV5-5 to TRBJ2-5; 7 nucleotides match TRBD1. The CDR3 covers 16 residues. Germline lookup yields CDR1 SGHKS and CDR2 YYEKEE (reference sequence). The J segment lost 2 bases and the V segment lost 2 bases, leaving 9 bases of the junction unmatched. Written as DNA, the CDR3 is TGTGCCAGCAGCTTAGGGGACAGACCATTACAAGAGACCCAGTACTTC. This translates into CASSLGDRPLQETQYF.

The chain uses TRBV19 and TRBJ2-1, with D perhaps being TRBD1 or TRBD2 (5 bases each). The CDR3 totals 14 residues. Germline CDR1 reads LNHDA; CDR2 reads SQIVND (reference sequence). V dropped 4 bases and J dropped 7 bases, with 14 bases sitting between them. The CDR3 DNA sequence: TGTGCCAGTAGTACCTACCGGGACCAGAATGAGCAGTTCTTC. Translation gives CASSTYRDQNEQFF.

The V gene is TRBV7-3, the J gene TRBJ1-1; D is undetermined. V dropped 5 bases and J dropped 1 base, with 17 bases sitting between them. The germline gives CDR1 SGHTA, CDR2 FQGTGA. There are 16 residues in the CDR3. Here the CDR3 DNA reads TGTGCCAGCAGCCCACTGTACGCGGGGAGGAACACTGAAGCTTTCTTT. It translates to CASSPLYAGRNTEAFF.

Here the CDR3 reads CASSQEPGRNYGYTF. CDR3 in DNA: TGCGCCAGCAGCCAAGAGCCGGGAAGGAACTATGGCTACACCTTC. This chain connects TRBV4-1 to TRBJ1-2; D uncertain. Germline CDR1 reads MGHRA; CDR2 reads YSYEKL. Trimming stripped 0 bases from V and 2 bases from J, with 10 bases between. This CDR3 region has 15 residues.

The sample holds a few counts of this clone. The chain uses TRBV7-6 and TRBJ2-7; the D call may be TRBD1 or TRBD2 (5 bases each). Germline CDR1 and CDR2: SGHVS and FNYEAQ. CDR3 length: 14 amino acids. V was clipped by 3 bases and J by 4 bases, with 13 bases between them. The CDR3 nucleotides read TGTGCCAGCAGCTTCGGGGCCAGTTCGTACGAGCAGTACTTC. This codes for CASSFGASSYEQYF.

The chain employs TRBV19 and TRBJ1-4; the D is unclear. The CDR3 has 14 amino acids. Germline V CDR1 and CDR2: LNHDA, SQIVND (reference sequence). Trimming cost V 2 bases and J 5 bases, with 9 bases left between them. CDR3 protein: CASSISGLNEKLFF. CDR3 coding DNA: TGTGCCAGTAGTATATCGGGCTTAAATGAAAAACTGTTTTTT. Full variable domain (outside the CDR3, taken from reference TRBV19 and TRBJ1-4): DGGITQSPKYLFRKEGQNVTLSCEQNLNHDAMYWYRQDPGQGLRLIYYSQIVNDFQKGDIAEGYSVSREKKESFPLTVTSAQKNPTAFYLCASSISGLNEKLFFGSGTQLSVL.

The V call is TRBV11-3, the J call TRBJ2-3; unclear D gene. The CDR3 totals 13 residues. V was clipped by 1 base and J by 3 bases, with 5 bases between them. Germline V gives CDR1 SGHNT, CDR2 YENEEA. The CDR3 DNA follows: TGTGCCAGCAGCTTAGTCGCTACAGATACGCAGTATTTT. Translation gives CASSLVATDTQYF.

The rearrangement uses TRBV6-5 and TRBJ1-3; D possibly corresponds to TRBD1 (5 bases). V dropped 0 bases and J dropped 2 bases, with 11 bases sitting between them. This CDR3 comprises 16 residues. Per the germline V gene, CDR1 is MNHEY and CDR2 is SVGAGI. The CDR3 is CASSYSIGGAGNTIYF. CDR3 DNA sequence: TGTGCCAGCAGTTACTCGATTGGGGGAGCTGGAAACACCATATATTTT.

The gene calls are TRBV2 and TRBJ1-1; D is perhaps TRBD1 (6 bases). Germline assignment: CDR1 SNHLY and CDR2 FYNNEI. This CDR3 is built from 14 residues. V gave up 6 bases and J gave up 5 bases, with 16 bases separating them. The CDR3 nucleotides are TGTGCCAGCAGAGGCCAGGGGAGGTGGACTGAAGCTTTCTTT. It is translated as CASRGQGRWTEAFF.

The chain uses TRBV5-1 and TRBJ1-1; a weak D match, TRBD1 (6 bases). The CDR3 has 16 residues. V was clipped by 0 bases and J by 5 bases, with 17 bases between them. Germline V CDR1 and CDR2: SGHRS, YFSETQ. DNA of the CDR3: TGCGCCAGCAGCTTGGGCCCGGGCGGGGGGCGGACTGAAGCTTTCTTT. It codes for CASSLGPGGGRTEAFF.

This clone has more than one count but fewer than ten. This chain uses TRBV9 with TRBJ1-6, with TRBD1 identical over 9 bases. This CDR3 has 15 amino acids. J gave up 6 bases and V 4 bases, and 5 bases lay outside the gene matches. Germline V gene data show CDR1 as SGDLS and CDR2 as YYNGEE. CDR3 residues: CASSPRTGANSPLHF. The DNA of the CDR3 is TGTGCCAGCAGCCCCCGGACAGGGGCTAATTCACCCCTCCACTTT.

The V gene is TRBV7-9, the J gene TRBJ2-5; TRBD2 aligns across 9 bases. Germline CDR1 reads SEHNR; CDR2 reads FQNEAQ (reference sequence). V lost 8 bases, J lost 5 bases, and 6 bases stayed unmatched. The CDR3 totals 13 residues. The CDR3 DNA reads TGTGCCAGCCGGCGGGGGGGCGCGGAGACCCAGTACTTC. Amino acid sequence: CASRRGGAETQYF.

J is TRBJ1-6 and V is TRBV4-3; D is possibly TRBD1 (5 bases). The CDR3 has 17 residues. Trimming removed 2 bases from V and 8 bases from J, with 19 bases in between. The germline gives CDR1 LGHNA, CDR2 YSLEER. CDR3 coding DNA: TGCGCCAGCAGCCAAAACCCCTCCTCGTTGGGGCATTCACCCCTCCACTTT. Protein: CASSQNPSSLGHSPLHF.

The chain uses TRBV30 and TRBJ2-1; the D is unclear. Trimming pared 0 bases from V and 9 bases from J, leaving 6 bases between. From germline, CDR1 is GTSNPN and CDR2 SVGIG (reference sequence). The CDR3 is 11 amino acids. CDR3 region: CAWSVDGEQFF. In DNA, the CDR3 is TGTGCCTGGAGTGTGGATGGTGAGCAGTTCTTC.

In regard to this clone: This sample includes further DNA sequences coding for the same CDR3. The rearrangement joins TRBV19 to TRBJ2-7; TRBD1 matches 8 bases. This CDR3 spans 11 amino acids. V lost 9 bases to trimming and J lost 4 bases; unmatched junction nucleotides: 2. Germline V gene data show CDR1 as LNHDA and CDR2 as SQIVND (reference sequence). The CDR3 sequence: CASRQGYEQYF. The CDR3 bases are TGTGCCAGCCGACAGGGGTACGAGCAGTACTTC.

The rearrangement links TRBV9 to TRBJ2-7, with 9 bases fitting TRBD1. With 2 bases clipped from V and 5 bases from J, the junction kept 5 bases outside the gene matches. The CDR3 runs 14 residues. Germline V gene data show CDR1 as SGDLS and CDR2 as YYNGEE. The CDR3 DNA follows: TGTGCCAGCAGCGTGTTAACAGGGGGCGACGAGCAGTACTTC. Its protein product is CASSVLTGGDEQYF.

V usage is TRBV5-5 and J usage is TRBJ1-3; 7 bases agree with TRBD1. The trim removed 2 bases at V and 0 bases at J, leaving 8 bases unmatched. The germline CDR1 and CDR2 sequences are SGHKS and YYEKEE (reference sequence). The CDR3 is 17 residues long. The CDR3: CASSLAGGSFSGNTIYF. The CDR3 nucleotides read TGTGCCAGCAGCTTAGCAGGGGGGTCATTCTCTGGAAACACCATATATTTT.

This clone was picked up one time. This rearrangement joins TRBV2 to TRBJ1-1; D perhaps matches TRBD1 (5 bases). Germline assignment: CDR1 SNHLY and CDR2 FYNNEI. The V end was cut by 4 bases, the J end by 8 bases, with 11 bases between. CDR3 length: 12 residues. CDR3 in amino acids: CASSGDSLEAFF. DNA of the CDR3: TGTGCCAGCAGTGGTGACAGTTTAGAAGCTTTCTTT.

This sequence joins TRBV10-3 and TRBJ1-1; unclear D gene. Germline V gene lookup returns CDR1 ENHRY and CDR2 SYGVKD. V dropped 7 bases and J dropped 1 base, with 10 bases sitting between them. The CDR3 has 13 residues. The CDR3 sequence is CAIIAEQNTEAFF. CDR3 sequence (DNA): TGTGCCATCATAGCAGAGCAGAACACTGAAGCTTTCTTT.

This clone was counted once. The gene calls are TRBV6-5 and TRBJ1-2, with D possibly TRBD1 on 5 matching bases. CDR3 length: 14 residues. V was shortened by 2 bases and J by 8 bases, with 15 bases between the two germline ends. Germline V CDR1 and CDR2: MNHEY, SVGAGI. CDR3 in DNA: TGTGCCAGCAGTTACGGAGGGGCAGCTTCGGGCTACACCTTC. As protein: CASSYGGAASGYTF.